A single T cell receptor (beta chain) is shown here with its context. Method: immunoSEQ multiplex PCR; TCRdb's copy keeps in-frame clones and lacks some. The sample has 140,000 or so clones, roughly 90% seen once. This sample's time point: blood 4 weeks post-SBRT, at nephrectomy. Noted treatment: 15 Gy SBRT to primary tumor, nephrectomy 4 weeks later. Nephrectomy followed 15 Gy stereotactic body radiation by 4 weeks. The CDR3 is made up of 13 amino acids. Germline assignment: CDR1 KGHSH and CDR2 LQKENI. V lost 6 bases and J lost 9, with 18 bases in between. The data were taken from a study of radiation and T cells in renal cell carcinoma.

The V gene is TRBV18, the J gene TRBJ2-7, with D perhaps being TRBD1 or TRBD2 (5 bases each). This sequence originates from a woman aged 45-65 years with renal cell carcinoma. The sequences come from blood, collected from a patient whose treatment included radiotherapy and nephrectomy. CDR3 nucleotide sequence: TGTGCCAGCTCCCACCGGGACGAAGGTTGGCAGTACTTC. This sequence encodes CASSHRDEGWQYF. The full variable domain, with the rest looked up from reference TRBV18 and TRBJ2-7, is NAGVMQNPRHLVRRRGQEARLRCSPMKGHSHVYWYRQLPEEGLKFMVYLQKENIIDESGMPKERFSAEFPKEGPSILRIQQVVRGDSAAYFCASSHRDEGWQYFGPGTRLTVT.